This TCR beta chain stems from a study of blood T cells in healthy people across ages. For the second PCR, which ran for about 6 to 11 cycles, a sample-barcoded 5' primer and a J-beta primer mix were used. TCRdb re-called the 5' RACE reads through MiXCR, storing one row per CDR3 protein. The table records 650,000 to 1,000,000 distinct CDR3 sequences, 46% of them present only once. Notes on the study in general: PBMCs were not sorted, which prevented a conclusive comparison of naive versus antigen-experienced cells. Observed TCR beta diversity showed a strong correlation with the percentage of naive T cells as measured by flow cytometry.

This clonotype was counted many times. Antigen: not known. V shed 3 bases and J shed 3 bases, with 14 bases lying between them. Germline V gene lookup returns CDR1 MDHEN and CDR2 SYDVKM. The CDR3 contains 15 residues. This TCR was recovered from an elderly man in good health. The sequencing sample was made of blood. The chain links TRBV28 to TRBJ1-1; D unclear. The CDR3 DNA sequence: TGTGCCAGCAGTTTTCTGGTTGGATTCGACACTGAAGCTTTCTTT. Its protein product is CASSFLVGFDTEAFF.